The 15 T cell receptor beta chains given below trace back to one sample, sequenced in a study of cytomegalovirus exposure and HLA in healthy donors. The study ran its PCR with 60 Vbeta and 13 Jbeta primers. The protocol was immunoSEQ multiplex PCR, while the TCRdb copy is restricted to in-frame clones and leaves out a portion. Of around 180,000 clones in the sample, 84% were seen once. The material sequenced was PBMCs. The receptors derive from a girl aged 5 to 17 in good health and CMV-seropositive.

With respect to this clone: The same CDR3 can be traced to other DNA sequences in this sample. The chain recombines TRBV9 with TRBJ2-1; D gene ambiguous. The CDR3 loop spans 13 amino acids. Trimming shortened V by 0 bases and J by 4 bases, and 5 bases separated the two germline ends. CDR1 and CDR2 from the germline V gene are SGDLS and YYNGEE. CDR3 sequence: CASSVGPYNEQFF. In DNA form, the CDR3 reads TGTGCCAGCAGCGTAGGGCCTTACAATGAGCAGTTCTTC.

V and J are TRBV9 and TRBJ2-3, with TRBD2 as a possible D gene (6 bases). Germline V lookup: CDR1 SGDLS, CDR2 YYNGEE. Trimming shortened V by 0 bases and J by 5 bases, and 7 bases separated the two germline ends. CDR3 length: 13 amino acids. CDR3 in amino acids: CASSVEEGDTQYF. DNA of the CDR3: TGTGCCAGCAGCGTAGAGGAGGGAGATACGCAGTATTTT.

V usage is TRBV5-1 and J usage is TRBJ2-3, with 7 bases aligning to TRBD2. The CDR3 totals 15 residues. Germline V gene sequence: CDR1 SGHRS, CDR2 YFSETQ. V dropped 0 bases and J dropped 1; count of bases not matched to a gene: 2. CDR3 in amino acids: CASSLDGLGTDTQYF. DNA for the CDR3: TGCGCCAGCAGCTTGGACGGACTAGGCACAGATACGCAGTATTTT.

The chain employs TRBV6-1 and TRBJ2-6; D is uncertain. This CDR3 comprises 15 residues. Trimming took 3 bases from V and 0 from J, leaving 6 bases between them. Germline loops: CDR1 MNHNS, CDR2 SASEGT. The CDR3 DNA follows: TGTGCCAGCAGTGAGGAGCCCTCTGGGGCCAACGTCCTGACTTTC. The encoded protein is CASSEEPSGANVLTF.

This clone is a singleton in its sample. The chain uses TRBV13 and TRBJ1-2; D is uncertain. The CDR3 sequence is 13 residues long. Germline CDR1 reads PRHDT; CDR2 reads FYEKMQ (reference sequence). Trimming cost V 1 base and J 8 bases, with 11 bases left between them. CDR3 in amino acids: CASSLVDIEGYTF. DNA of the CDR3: TGTGCCAGCAGCTTAGTAGATATTGAGGGCTACACCTTC.

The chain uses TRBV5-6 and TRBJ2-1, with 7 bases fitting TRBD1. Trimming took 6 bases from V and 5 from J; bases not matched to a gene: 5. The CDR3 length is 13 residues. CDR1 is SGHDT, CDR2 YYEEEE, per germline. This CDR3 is CASTPTGNNEQFF. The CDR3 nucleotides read TGTGCCAGCACCCCGACAGGGAACAATGAGCAGTTCTTC.

The CDR3 is CASSLIRGLYGYTF. The CDR3 nucleotides are TGTGCCAGCAGCTTAATTCGAGGATTATATGGCTACACCTTC. J is TRBJ1-2 and V is TRBV7-2; D gene unclear. CDR1 SGHTA and CDR2 FQGNSA come from the germline V gene. The CDR3 contains 14 residues. The V end was cut by 2 bases, the J end by 5 bases, with 12 bases between.

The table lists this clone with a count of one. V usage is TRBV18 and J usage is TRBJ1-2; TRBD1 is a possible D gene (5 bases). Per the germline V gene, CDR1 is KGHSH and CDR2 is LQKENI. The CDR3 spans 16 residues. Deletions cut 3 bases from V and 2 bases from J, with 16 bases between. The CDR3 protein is CASSPYSTDINYGYTF. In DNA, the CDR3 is TGTGCCAGCTCACCCTACTCGACAGATATAAACTATGGCTACACCTTC. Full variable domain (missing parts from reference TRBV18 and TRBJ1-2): NAGVMQNPRHLVRRRGQEARLRCSPMKGHSHVYWYRQLPEEGLKFMVYLQKENIIDESGMPKERFSAEFPKEGPSILRIQQVVRGDSAAYFCASSPYSTDINYGYTFGSGTRLTVV.

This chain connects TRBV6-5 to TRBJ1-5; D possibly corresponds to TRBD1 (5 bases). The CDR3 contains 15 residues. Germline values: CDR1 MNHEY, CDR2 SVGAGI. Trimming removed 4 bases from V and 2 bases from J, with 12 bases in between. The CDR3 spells CASSSGLVGNQPQHF. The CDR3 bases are TGTGCCAGCAGTTCAGGGCTGGTCGGCAATCAGCCCCAGCATTTT.

The CDR3 is CASSWRGDSYEQYF. The CDR3 coding sequence is TGCGCCAGCAGCTGGAGGGGTGACAGCTACGAGCAGTACTTC. The rearrangement joins TRBV5-1 to TRBJ2-7, with a weak D call TRBD2 (6 bases). The CDR3 spans 14 residues. The ends were cut back, 3 bases at V and 3 bases at J, with 13 bases in the middle. Germline CDR1 is SGHRS and CDR2 is YFSETQ.

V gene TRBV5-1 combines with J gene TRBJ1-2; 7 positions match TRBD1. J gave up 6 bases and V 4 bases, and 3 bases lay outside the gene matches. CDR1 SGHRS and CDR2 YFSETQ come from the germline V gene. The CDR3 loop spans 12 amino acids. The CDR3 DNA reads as TGCGCCAGCAGCCACGACAGGGATGGCTACACCTTC. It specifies CASSHDRDGYTF.

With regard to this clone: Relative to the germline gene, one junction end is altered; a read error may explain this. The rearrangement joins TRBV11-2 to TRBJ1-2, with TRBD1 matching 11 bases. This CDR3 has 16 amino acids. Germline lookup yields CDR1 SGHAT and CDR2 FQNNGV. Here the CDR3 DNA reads TGTGCCAGCAGCTCACCGCGGGACAGGGGGAAGTATGGCTGCACCTTC. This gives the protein CASSSPRDRGKYGCTF.

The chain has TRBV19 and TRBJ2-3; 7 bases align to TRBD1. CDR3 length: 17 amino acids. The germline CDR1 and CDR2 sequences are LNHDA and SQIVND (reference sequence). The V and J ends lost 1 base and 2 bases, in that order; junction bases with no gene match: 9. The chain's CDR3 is CASSIARRDRYTDTQYF. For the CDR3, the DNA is TGTGCCAGTAGTATAGCTCGACGGGACAGATACACAGATACGCAGTATTTT.

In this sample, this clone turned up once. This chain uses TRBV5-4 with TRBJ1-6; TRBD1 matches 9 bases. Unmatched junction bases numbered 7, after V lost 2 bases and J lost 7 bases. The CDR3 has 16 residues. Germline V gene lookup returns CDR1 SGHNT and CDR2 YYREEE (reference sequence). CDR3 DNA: TGTGCCAGCAGCTTAGACCCGACAGGGGGGAATTCACCCCTCCACTTT. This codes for CASSLDPTGGNSPLHF. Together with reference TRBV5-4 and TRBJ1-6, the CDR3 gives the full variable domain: ETGVTQSPTHLIKTRGQQVTLRCSSQSGHNTVSWYQQALGQGPQFIFQYYREEENGRGNFPPRFSGLQFPNYSSELNVNALELDDSALYLCASSLDPTGGNSPLHFGNGTRLTVT.

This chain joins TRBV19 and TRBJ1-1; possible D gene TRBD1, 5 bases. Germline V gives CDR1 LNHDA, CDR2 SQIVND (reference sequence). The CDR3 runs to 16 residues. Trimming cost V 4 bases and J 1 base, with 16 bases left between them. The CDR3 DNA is TGTGCCAGTAGTAAGGACACTACTTTCTGGAACACTGAAGCTTTCTTT. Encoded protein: CASSKDTTFWNTEAFF.